The source of this T cell receptor beta chain is a study of T-cell memory formation after mild COVID-19. This clonotype has more than one count but fewer than ten. Its antigen is still unknown. Each CDR3 protein gets one entry after TCRdb re-called the 5' RACE reads with MiXCR. The sample contains over 450,000 distinct CDR3 sequences, just over 20% of which appear only once. This CDR3 region has 14 residues. The germline V and J ends were trimmed by 0 bases and 6 bases, with 9 bases remaining between them. Per the germline V gene, CDR1 is PRHDT and CDR2 is FYEKMQ (reference sequence). Whole-study findings and limits: Some clones that responded turned up in pre-infection memory, which suggests that cross-reactive memory joined in. Shrinking CD4+ clones were chiefly CM and EM; CD8+ ones were chiefly EMRA.

The origin of this receptor is an adult woman who had mild COVID-19 (a few samples of this study predate the infection). Cell type and time point are not known. The sequenced sample consisted of PBMCs or a T cell subset sorted from them (not recorded which). The V gene is TRBV13, the J gene TRBJ2-1; weak D call: TRBD2 (6 bases). CDR3: CASSLGRESNEQFF. The CDR3 DNA reads TGTGCCAGCAGCTTAGGTCGGGAGTCCAATGAGCAGTTCTTC.